The clone carrying this TCR beta chain was counted a single time. Its antigen is unidentified. The record originates from a study of graft-versus-host responses after intestinal transplantation. Study summary: The recipients all started with anti-thymocyte globulin induction and then took tacrolimus and steroids for roughly 3 years. General study findings and limits: Circulating GvH clones peaking coincided with falling HvG clones soon after transplant. GvH clones were found in recipient marrow; some appeared first in ileum or blood.

TCRdb's table, derived via immunoSEQ multiplex PCR, lists solely in-frame clones and lacks some. The table has about 82,000 clones, approximately 90% seen once; the top ten hold under 0.4%. V gave up 1 base and J gave up 3 bases, with 6 bases separating them. Germline V CDR1 and CDR2: SGHVS, FQNEAQ. CDR3 length: 13 amino acids. This chain links TRBV7-8 with TRBJ1-2; D remains ambiguous. This clonotype originated in a human donor who was the organ donor for an intestinal transplant. The material was unstimulated CD4+ T cells sorted from spleen or lymph node cells, obtained before transplant. The CDR3 protein is CASSLDSYYGYTF. Here the CDR3 DNA reads TGTGCCAGCAGCTTAGACTCGTACTATGGCTACACCTTC.